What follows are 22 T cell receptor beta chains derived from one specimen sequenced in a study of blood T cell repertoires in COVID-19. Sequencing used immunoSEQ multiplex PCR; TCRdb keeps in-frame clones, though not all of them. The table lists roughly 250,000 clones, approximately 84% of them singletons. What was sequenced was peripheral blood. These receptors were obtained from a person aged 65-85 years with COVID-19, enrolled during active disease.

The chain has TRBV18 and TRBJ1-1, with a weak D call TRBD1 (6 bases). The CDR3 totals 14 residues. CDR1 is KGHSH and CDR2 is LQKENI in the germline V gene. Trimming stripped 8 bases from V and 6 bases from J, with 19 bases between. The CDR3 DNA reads TGTGCCAGCACCACTGGTCAGGGGCTCGCTGAAGCTTTCTTT. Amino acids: CASTTGQGLAEAFF.

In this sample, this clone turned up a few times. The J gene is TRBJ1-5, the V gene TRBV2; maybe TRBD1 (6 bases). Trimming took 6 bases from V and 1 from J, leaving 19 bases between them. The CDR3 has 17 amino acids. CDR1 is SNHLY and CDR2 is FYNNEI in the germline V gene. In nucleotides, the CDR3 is TGTGCCAGCAGGCAGGGGTTCGGGGGGGGAAGCAATCAGCCCCAGCATTTT. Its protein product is CASRQGFGGGSNQPQHF.

This CDR3 reads CASSLGWTGGREQYF. CDR3 in DNA: TGTGCCAGCAGTTTAGGGTGGACAGGGGGCAGAGAGCAGTACTTC. V and J are TRBV28 and TRBJ2-7; the match to TRBD1 covers 11 bases. V was clipped by 2 bases and J by 7 bases; unmatched bases: 7. CDR3 length: 15 amino acids. Germline assignment: CDR1 MDHEN and CDR2 SYDVKM.

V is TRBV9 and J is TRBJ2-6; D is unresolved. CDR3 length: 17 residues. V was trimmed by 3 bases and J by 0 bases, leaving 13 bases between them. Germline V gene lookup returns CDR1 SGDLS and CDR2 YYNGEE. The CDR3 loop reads CASSARGFFSGANVLTF. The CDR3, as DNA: TGTGCCAGCAGCGCGCGAGGCTTCTTCTCTGGGGCCAACGTCCTGACTTTC.

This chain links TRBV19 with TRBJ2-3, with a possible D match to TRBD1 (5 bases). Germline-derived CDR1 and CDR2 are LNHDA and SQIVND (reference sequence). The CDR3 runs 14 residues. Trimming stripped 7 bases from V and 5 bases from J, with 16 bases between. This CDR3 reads CASTERQILDTQYF. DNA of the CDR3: TGTGCCAGTACTGAGCGACAGATACTAGATACGCAGTATTTT.

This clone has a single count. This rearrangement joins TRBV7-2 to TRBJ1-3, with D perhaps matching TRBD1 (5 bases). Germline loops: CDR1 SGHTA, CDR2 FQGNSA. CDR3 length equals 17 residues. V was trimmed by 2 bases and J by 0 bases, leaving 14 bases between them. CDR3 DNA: TGTGCCAGCAGCTTATGGACCGGGGGGGACTCTGGAAACACCATATATTTT. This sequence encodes CASSLWTGGDSGNTIYF.

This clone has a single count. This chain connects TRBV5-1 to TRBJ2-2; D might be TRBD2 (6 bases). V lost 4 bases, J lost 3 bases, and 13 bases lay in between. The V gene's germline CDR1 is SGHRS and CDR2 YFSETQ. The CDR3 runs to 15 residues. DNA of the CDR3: TGCGCCAGCAGCCTCTGGGACTCCGACACCGGGGAGCTGTTTTTT. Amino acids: CASSLWDSDTGELFF.

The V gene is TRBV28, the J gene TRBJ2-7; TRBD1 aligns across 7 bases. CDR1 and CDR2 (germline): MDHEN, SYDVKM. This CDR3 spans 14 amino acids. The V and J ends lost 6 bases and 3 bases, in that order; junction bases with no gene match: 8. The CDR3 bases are TGTGCCAGCAGCTACACAGGACAGGACTACGAGCAGTACTTC. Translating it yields CASSYTGQDYEQYF.

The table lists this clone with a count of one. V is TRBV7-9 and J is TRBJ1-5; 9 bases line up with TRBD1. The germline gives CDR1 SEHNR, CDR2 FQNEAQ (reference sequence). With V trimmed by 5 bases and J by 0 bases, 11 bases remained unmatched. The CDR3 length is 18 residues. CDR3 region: CASSHAPGQGNSNQPQHF. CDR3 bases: TGTGCCAGCAGCCACGCTCCGGGACAGGGCAATAGCAATCAGCCCCAGCATTTT.

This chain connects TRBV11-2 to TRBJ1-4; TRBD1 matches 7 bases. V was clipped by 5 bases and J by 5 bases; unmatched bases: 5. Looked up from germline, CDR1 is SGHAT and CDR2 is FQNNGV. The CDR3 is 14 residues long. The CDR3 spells CASSTGTVNEKLFF. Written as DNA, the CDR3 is TGTGCCAGCAGCACAGGGACAGTAAATGAAAAACTGTTTTTT.

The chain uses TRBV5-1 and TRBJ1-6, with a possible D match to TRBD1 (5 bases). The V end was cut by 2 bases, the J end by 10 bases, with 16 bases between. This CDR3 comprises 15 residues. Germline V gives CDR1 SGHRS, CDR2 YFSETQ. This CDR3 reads CASSFGSGLDSPLHF. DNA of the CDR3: TGCGCCAGCAGCTTTGGTTCAGGGTTAGACTCACCCCTCCACTTT. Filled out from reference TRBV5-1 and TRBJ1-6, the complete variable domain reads KAGVTQTPRYLIKTRGQQVTLSCSPISGHRSVSWYQQTPGQGLQFLFEYFSETQRNKGNFPGRFSGRQFSNSRSEMNVSTLELGDSALYLCASSFGSGLDSPLHFGNGTRLTVT.

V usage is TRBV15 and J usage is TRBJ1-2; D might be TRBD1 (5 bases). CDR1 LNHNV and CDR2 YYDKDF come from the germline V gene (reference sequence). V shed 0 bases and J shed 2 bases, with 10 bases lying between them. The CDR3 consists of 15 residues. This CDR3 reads CATSRDSRQNYGYTF. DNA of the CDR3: TGTGCCACCAGCAGAGATTCGAGACAGAACTATGGCTACACCTTC.

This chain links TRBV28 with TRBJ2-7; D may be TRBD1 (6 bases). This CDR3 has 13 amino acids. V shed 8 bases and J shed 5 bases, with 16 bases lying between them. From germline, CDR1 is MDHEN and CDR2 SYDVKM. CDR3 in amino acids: CASSLPWDNEQYF. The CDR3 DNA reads TGTGCCAGCTCCCTCCCCTGGGACAACGAGCAGTACTTC.

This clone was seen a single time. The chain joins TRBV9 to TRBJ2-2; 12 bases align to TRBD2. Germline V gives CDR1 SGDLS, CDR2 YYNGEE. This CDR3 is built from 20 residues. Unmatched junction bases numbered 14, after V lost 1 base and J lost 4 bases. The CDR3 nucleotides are TGTGCCAGCAGCGTACTAGCGGGGGGGCCACGCTATTCTTCCACCGGGGAGCTGTTTTTT. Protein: CASSVLAGGPRYSSTGELFF.

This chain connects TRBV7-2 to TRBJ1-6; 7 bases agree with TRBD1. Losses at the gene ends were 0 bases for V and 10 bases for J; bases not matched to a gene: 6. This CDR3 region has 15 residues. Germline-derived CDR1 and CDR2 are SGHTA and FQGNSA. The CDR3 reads CASSLADREVSPLHF. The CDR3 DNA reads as TGTGCCAGCAGCTTAGCAGACAGGGAGGTATCACCCCTCCACTTT.

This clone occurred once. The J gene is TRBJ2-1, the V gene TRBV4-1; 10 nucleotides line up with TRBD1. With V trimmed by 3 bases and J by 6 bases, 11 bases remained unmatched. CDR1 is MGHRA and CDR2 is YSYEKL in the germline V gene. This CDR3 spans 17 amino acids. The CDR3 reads CASSHAPDRGVRNEQFF. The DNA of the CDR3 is TGCGCCAGCAGCCACGCACCGGACAGGGGGGTTCGCAATGAGCAGTTCTTC.

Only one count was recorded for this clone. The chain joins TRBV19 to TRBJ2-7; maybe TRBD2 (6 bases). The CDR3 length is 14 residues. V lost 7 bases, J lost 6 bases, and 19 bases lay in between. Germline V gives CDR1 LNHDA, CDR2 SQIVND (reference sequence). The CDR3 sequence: CASNSGGVAFEQYF. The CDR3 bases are TGTGCCAGTAACTCCGGAGGGGTGGCCTTCGAGCAGTACTTC. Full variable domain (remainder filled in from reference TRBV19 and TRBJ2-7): DGGITQSPKYLFRKEGQNVTLSCEQNLNHDAMYWYRQDPGQGLRLIYYSQIVNDFQKGDIAEGYSVSREKKESFPLTVTSAQKNPTAFYLCASNSGGVAFEQYFGPGTRLTVT.

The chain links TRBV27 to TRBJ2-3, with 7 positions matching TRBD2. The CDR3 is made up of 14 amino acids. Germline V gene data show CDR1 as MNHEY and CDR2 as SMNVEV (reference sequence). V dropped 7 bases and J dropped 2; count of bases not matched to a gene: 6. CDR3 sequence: CASNQRGYTDTQYF. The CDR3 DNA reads TGTGCCAGCAATCAGCGGGGATACACAGATACGCAGTATTTT.

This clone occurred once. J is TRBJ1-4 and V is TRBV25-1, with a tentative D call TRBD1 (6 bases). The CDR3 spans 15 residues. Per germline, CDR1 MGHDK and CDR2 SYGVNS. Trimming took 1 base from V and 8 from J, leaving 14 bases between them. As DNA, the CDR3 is TGTGCCAGCAGTGAATTTCGGGGGGCCGGCGAAAAACTGTTTTTT. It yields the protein CASSEFRGAGEKLFF.

The CDR3 DNA is TGTGCCAGCTGGGAAGGCGGGGGATTCTCCTACAATGAGCAGTTCTTC. It specifies CASWEGGGFSYNEQFF. The rearrangement joins TRBV27 to TRBJ2-1; TRBD2 agrees at 7 bases. The CDR3 is 16 amino acids. V shed 8 bases and J 0 bases; nucleotides not matched to a gene: 10. The V gene's germline CDR1 is MNHEY and CDR2 SMNVEV (reference sequence).

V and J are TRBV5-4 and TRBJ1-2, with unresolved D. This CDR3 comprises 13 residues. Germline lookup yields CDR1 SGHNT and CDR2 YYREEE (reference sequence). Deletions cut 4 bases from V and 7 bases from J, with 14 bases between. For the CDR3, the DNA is TGTGCCAGCAGCGAAGACGAGGAAGCTGGCTACACCTTC. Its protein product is CASSEDEEAGYTF.

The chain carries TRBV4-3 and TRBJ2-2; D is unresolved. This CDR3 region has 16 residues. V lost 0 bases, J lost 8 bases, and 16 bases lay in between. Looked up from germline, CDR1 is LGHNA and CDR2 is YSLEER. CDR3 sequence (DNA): TGCGCCAGCAGCCAAGATCTCGAGGCCCATATTGGGGAGCTGTTTTTT. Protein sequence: CASSQDLEAHIGELFF.